This T cell receptor (beta chain) was recorded in a study of PD-L1 blockade in urothelial cancer. As for the study in general: Blood gave a median 141,255 T cells.

Noted time point: pretreatment peripheral blood. Per patient, between 1 and 8 samples were collected at pretreatment and on-treatment time points. Germline values: CDR1 MNHEY, CDR2 SMNVEV (reference sequence). The CDR3 has 18 amino acids. The V and J ends lost 6 bases and 6 bases, in that order; junction bases with no gene match: 14. Clones were sequenced by immunoSEQ multiplex PCR, and TCRdb holds only the in-frame ones, with some missing. The repertoire consists of approximately 70,000 clones, with around 84% occurring once and the leading ten covering approximately 10%. The material sequenced was PBMCs, taken around atezolizumab (anti-PD-L1) treatment. This clonotype originated in a woman between 70 and 85 years old with urothelial cancer. The chain links TRBV27 to TRBJ2-1, with 13 bases fitting TRBD2. The CDR3 loop is CASRLAGGSIFLPNEQFF. Here the CDR3 DNA reads TGTGCCAGCAGACTAGCGGGAGGGAGTATTTTCCTACCCAATGAGCAGTTCTTC.